Described below is a single T cell receptor (beta chain) sequence and its context. The data originate from a study of blood T cells in healthy people across ages. Trimming left V 3 bases short and J 3 bases short, with 15 bases between. The CDR3 contains 15 residues. Per the germline V gene, CDR1 is SEHNR and CDR2 is FQNEAQ (reference sequence). The use of a sample-barcoded 5' primer and a J-beta primer mix characterized a second PCR of roughly 6 to 11 cycles. Each of the cDNA molecules was tagged by a template-switch adaptor with 12 random nucleotides. All samples gave at least 3 million CDR3-containing paired-end reads. TCRdb called the 5' RACE reads again in MiXCR, with one record for every CDR3 protein. There are about 970,000 distinct CDR3 sequences in the sample; 51% occur only once, and roughly a fifth lies in the top ten. The donors, aged roughly 6 to 90, were healthy Caucasians from Russia. Samples each yielded at least 5 micrograms of total RNA.

This sequence originates from an older woman in good health. Sequencing was carried out using blood. The rearrangement uses TRBV7-9 and TRBJ2-7; D ambiguous. CDR3 amino acids: CASSFLGETLYEQYF. As DNA, the CDR3 is TGTGCCAGCAGCTTTTTGGGCGAAACCCTCTACGAGCAGTACTTC.